This entry lists 32 T cell receptor beta chains sequenced from one sample in a study of OX40 agonist ivuxolimab in advanced cancers. Sequencing was performed with immunoSEQ multiplex PCR; in TCRdb, only in-frame clones are kept and a portion is missing. The sample holds more than 55,000 clones, approximately 87% seen once. The sequences come from CD4+ or CD8+ T cells sorted from blood, collected in a trial of the OX40 agonist ivuxolimab. The receptors stem from an adult with an advanced solid tumor such as melanoma, head and neck, liver or kidney cancer.

This sequence joins TRBV19 and TRBJ1-3; D might be TRBD1 (5 bases). CDR3 length: 15 amino acids. V shed 7 bases and J shed 0 bases, with 13 bases lying between them. CDR1 and CDR2 from the germline V gene are LNHDA and SQIVND (reference sequence). The CDR3 loop reads CASKVGGSSGNTIYF. The CDR3 DNA reads as TGTGCCAGTAAGGTTGGGGGGAGCTCTGGAAACACCATATATTTT.

J is TRBJ2-5 and V is TRBV5-5; TRBD1 matches 8 bases. The CDR3 has 15 amino acids. The germline gives CDR1 SGHKS, CDR2 YYEKEE (reference sequence). The V and J ends lost 3 bases and 1 base, in that order; junction bases with no gene match: 5. The CDR3 bases are TGTGCCAGCAGCTGGACAGGGTCCCCCCAAGAGACCCAGTACTTC. As protein: CASSWTGSPQETQYF.

This chain uses TRBV21-1 with TRBJ1-3; the DNA was not used to check the table's D call, TRBD1. TRBV21-1 is noted as a pseudogene. This CDR3 is built from 17 residues. The CDR3 loop reads CASSKKRNRGRGNTIYF. In DNA form, the CDR3 reads TGTGCCAGCAGCAAAAAAAGGAACAGGGGTCGTGGAAACACCATATATTTT.

This clone was seen a few times. This chain uses TRBV11-2 with TRBJ1-5; D is unclear. This CDR3 contains 14 residues. Germline CDR1 SGHAT, CDR2 FQNNGV. V was cut by 1 base and J by 4 bases, with 8 bases left in between. The CDR3 nucleotides are TGTGCCAGCAGCTTAGGTGGGTCGAATCAGCCCCAGCATTTT. It translates to CASSLGGSNQPQHF.

V gene TRBV7-2 combines with J gene TRBJ1-1; D is perhaps TRBD1 (5 bases). The V gene's germline CDR1 is SGHTA and CDR2 FQGNSA. Trimming took off 2 bases at V and 1 base at J, with 14 bases between the two ends. The CDR3 covers 16 residues. The CDR3 sequence: CASSLSMQTGNTEAFF. CDR3 coding DNA: TGTGCCAGCAGCTTATCGATGCAAACAGGGAACACTGAAGCTTTCTTT.

The chain recombines TRBV7-8 with TRBJ1-5; D remains ambiguous. Trimming pared 1 base from V and 10 bases from J, leaving 8 bases between. The germline gives CDR1 SGHVS, CDR2 FQNEAQ. This CDR3 comprises 12 residues. CDR3 in amino acids: CASSLEKGPQHF. The CDR3 region has the DNA TGTGCCAGCAGCTTAGAGAAGGGACCCCAGCATTTT.

As to this clone: Different DNA sequences within this sample yield the same CDR3. V gene TRBV10-2 combines with J gene TRBJ1-2, with D possibly matching TRBD1 (5 bases). CDR1 is WSHSY and CDR2 is SAAADI in the germline V gene. The V end lost 6 bases, the J end lost 8 bases, and 19 bases lay between the germline ends. CDR3 size: 14 residues. CDR3 protein: CASRVGALTYGYTF. The CDR3 DNA is TGCGCCAGCAGGGTTGGGGCGTTAACCTACGGCTACACCTTC.

V gene TRBV19 combines with J gene TRBJ1-2, with 10 bases matching TRBD1. CDR1 and CDR2 (germline): LNHDA, SQIVND (reference sequence). The V segment lost 8 bases and the J segment 5 bases; nucleotides outside the gene matches: 8. The CDR3 covers 14 residues. The chain's CDR3 is CASDGTGDSYGYTF. The DNA of the CDR3 is TGTGCCAGTGACGGGACAGGGGATTCTTATGGCTACACCTTC.

The chain employs TRBV10-3 and TRBJ2-1, with D perhaps TRBD2 (5 bases). In germline, CDR1 is ENHRY, CDR2 SYGVKD. Between the trimmed V and J ends, which lost 0 bases and 12 bases, there was a span of 9 bases. This CDR3 spans 12 amino acids. CDR3 DNA sequence: TGTGCCATCAGTGAGTCCCCGGGGTGGCAGTTCTTC. Encoded protein: CAISESPGWQFF.

This clone was counted once. Here the CDR3 DNA reads TGTGCCAGCAGTCACACCTCTTACAGTCAGAATCAGCCCCAGCATTTT. Its protein is CASSHTSYSQNQPQHF. The chain recombines TRBV28 with TRBJ1-5; D uncertain. Germline CDR1 and CDR2: MDHEN and SYDVKM. V was shortened by 5 bases and J by 4 bases, with 18 bases between the two germline ends. This CDR3 is built from 16 residues.

The gene calls are TRBV28 and TRBJ2-3, with 8 bases that match TRBD2. Germline V gene sequence: CDR1 MDHEN, CDR2 SYDVKM. With V trimmed by 5 bases and J by 4 bases, 8 bases remained unmatched. The CDR3 consists of 15 residues. The CDR3 DNA reads TGTGCCAGCAGTAGCAGCGGGGGTAACCCAGATACGCAGTATTTT. Translated, it gives CASSSSGGNPDTQYF.

V and J are TRBV5-5 and TRBJ2-5; 13 positions match TRBD2. The V gene's germline CDR1 is SGHKS and CDR2 YYEKEE (reference sequence). The V gene end was trimmed by 2 bases and the J gene end by 3 bases; junction bases not matched to a gene: 1. This CDR3 comprises 15 residues. The CDR3 loop is CASSFTSGGEETQYF. The CDR3 DNA sequence: TGTGCCAGCAGCTTTACTAGCGGGGGGGAAGAGACCCAGTACTTC. The full variable domain, with the rest looked up from reference TRBV5-5 and TRBJ2-5, is DAGVTQSPTHLIKTRGQQVTLRCSPISGHKSVSWYQQVLGQGPQFIFQYYEKEERGRGNFPDRFSARQFPNYSSELNVNALLLGDSALYLCASSFTSGGEETQYFGPGTRLLVL.

The sample holds one count of this clone. The rearrangement joins TRBV7-2 to TRBJ1-1, with D uncertain. Trimming pared 7 bases from V and 3 bases from J, leaving 12 bases between. This CDR3 comprises 13 residues. Germline CDR1 SGHTA, CDR2 FQGNSA. CDR3 nucleotide sequence: TGTGCCAGCACCCCCCAGAGGGACACTGAAGCTTTCTTT. Translation gives CASTPQRDTEAFF. The full variable domain, with the rest looked up from reference TRBV7-2 and TRBJ1-1, is GAGVSQSPSNKVTEKGKDVELRCDPISGHTALYWYRQSLGQGLEFLIYFQGNSAPDKSGLPSDRFSAERTGGSVSTLTIQRTQQEDSAVYLCASTPQRDTEAFFGQGTRLTVV.

V and J are TRBV4-2 and TRBJ2-7; D ambiguous. Germline CDR1 reads LGHNA; CDR2 reads YNFKEQ. This CDR3 spans 12 amino acids. V lost 0 bases and J lost 4, with 4 bases in between. CDR3 sequence reads: CASSQEGYEQYF. Written as DNA, the CDR3 is TGTGCCAGCAGCCAAGAGGGGTACGAGCAGTACTTC.

The count of this clone is one. The chain couples TRBV5-1 to TRBJ1-2; no definite D call. From germline, CDR1 is SGHRS and CDR2 YFSETQ. V was shortened by 4 bases and J by 3 bases, with 10 bases between the two germline ends. This CDR3 region has 13 residues. This CDR3 is CASSPALYYGYTF. The CDR3 nucleotides are TGCGCCAGCAGCCCGGCCCTGTACTATGGCTACACCTTC.

The sample holds one count of this clone. The rearrangement joins TRBV30 to TRBJ1-3, with a weak D call TRBD1 (6 bases). The CDR3 runs to 14 residues. Germline CDR1 and CDR2: GTSNPN and SVGIG (reference sequence). Here the CDR3 reads CASAVGGPGNTIYF. The CDR3 DNA reads TGTGCGTCGGCGGTGGGGGGGCCTGGAAACACCATATATTTT.

This clone was seen only once. This CDR3 reads CASSLGQNPTTNEKLFF. The CDR3, as DNA: TGTGCCAGCAGCTTAGGCCAGAATCCTACGACTAATGAAAAACTGTTTTTT. The chain is built from TRBV13 and TRBJ1-4; D gene unclear. V lost 0 bases and J lost 2, with 13 bases in between. Looked up from germline, CDR1 is PRHDT and CDR2 is FYEKMQ (reference sequence). This CDR3 is built from 17 residues.

This clone was counted only a few times. The V call is TRBV7-6, the J call TRBJ2-7; possibly TRBD1 or TRBD2 for D (6 bases each). Germline CDR1 is SGHVS and CDR2 is FNYEAQ. This CDR3 spans 14 amino acids. V lost 2 bases, J lost 3 bases, and 11 bases lay in between. As DNA, the CDR3 is TGTGCCAGCAGCTTATCCGGGGGCGGCTACGAGCAGTACTTC. Translation: CASSLSGGGYEQYF.

This clone was counted only a few times. V and J are TRBV7-9 and TRBJ2-2, with TRBD1 identical over 7 bases. J was trimmed by 4 bases and V by 5 bases; bases with no gene match: 13. This CDR3 is 17 amino acids long. Germline values: CDR1 SEHNR, CDR2 FQNEAQ (reference sequence). The CDR3 DNA is TGTGCCAGCAGCCTCGGTAACAGCGGACAGGCCACCGGGGAGCTGTTTTTT. Translation gives CASSLGNSGQATGELFF.

This sequence joins TRBV11-3 and TRBJ2-5; 8 nucleotides align to TRBD1. The CDR3 is 14 residues long. Germline-derived CDR1 and CDR2 are SGHNT and YENEEA. Trimming at V came to 5 bases and at J to 3 bases, leaving 5 bases not matched to a gene. CDR3 sequence: CASSPHRGEETQYF. The CDR3 nucleotides read TGTGCCAGCAGCCCACACAGGGGGGAAGAGACCCAGTACTTC.

This sequence joins TRBV15 and TRBJ2-2, with D hard to call. V dropped 0 bases and J dropped 6 bases, with 11 bases sitting between them. Germline V lookup: CDR1 LNHNV, CDR2 YYDKDF (reference sequence). This CDR3 has 15 amino acids. CDR3 sequence reads: CATSRENSLSGELFF. The CDR3 bases are TGTGCCACCAGCAGAGAAAACAGCCTGTCCGGGGAGCTGTTTTTT.

The genes are TRBV19 and TRBJ2-1; 8 nucleotides agree with TRBD2. The junction had 11 bases not matched to a gene; V was cut back by 7 bases and J by 0 bases. This CDR3 has 17 amino acids. CDR1 and CDR2 from the germline V gene are LNHDA and SQIVND (reference sequence). The CDR3 loop reads CASKSLAGLSSYNEQFF. The CDR3 DNA sequence: TGTGCCAGTAAGAGTCTAGCGGGCTTAAGCTCCTACAATGAGCAGTTCTTC.

The chain uses TRBV15 and TRBJ1-4; 8 bases are shared with TRBD1. Germline CDR1 reads LNHNV; CDR2 reads YYDKDF (reference sequence). The CDR3 contains 15 residues. The trim removed 7 bases at V and 7 bases at J, leaving 11 bases unmatched. CDR3 protein: CATNRPGTGTEKLFF. In DNA form, the CDR3 reads TGTGCCACCAATCGACCCGGGACAGGAACTGAAAAACTGTTTTTT.

The chain couples TRBV30 to TRBJ2-7, with D perhaps being TRBD1 or TRBD2 (5 bases each). CDR1 is GTSNPN and CDR2 is SVGIG in the germline V gene (reference sequence). The ends were cut back, 4 bases at V and 0 bases at J, with 19 bases in the middle. The CDR3 extends over 16 amino acids. This CDR3 reads CAWNPKPGRGSYEQYF. Written as DNA, the CDR3 is TGTGCCTGGAATCCTAAACCGGGACGGGGCTCCTACGAGCAGTACTTC. Complete variable domain (other parts from reference TRBV30 and TRBJ2-7): SQTIHQWPATLVQPVGSPLSLECTVEGTSNPNLYWYRQAAGRGLQLLFYSVGIGQISSEVPQNLSASRPQDRQFILSSKKLLLSDSGFYLCAWNPKPGRGSYEQYFGPGTRLTVT.

As to this clone: Compared with germline, one end of the junction differs, possibly owing to a read error. This CDR3 is CASSSAGAGELFF. The CDR3 DNA is TGTGCTAGCAGCTCCGCGGGGGCCGGGGAGCTGTTTTTT. The chain is built from TRBV7-7 and TRBJ2-2; 7 bases agree with TRBD2. Per germline, CDR1 SSHAT and CDR2 FNYEAQ (reference sequence). The CDR3 is 13 residues long.

The V call is TRBV5-5, the J call TRBJ1-2; possible D gene TRBD1, 6 bases. Trimming shortened V by 4 bases and J by 4 bases, and 11 bases separated the two germline ends. Per the germline V gene, CDR1 is SGHKS and CDR2 is YYEKEE (reference sequence). The CDR3 runs to 13 residues. The CDR3 sequence is CASSDTGSYGYTF. The CDR3 DNA reads TGTGCCAGCAGCGATACAGGGAGCTATGGCTACACCTTC.

This clone was recorded once. J is TRBJ1-1 and V is TRBV18; D may be TRBD1 (5 bases). The CDR3 runs 11 residues. Germline V CDR1 and CDR2: KGHSH, LQKENI. Trimming pared 5 bases from V and 8 bases from J, leaving 9 bases between. The DNA for the CDR3 is TGTGCCAGCTCAAATCAGGGAGAAGCTTTCTTT. Amino acid sequence: CASSNQGEAFF.

V gene TRBV7-6 combines with J gene TRBJ2-1, with a possible D match to TRBD2 (5 bases). This CDR3 is 16 amino acids long. Per germline, CDR1 SGHVS and CDR2 FNYEAQ. Trimming pared 2 bases from V and 0 bases from J, leaving 11 bases between. This chain's CDR3 is CASSLWGASSYNEQFF. In DNA, the CDR3 is TGTGCCAGCAGCTTATGGGGAGCTAGCTCCTACAATGAGCAGTTCTTC.

This clone has only one observation. The J gene is TRBJ1-2, the V gene TRBV29-1; D remains unclear. Trimming shortened V by 4 bases and J by 1 base, and 10 bases separated the two germline ends. Germline V lookup: CDR1 SQVTM, CDR2 ANQGSEA. The CDR3 runs to 13 residues. Written as DNA, the CDR3 is TGCAGCGTTGGAAACTCCGTTAACTATGGCTACACCTTC. It yields the protein CSVGNSVNYGYTF.

This chain uses TRBV4-2 with TRBJ2-1; 11 bases are shared with TRBD2. Unmatched junction bases numbered 11, after V lost 1 base and J lost 9 bases. Germline V gene data show CDR1 as LGHNA and CDR2 as YNFKEQ. The CDR3 has 17 residues. In DNA, the CDR3 is TGTGCCAGCAGCCAAGCTCAGACTAGCGGGAAACGTACTGAGCAGTTCTTC. This translates into CASSQAQTSGKRTEQFF.

The V and J genes are TRBV18 and TRBJ1-4; 8 nucleotides align to TRBD1. Trimming removed 3 bases from V and 1 base from J; junction bases left unmatched: 4. CDR1 KGHSH and CDR2 LQKENI come from the germline V gene. This CDR3 contains 16 residues. CDR3 region: CASSPVRGQTNEKLFF. For the CDR3, the DNA is TGTGCCAGCTCACCCGTCAGGGGGCAAACTAATGAAAAACTGTTTTTT.

J is TRBJ2-3 and V is TRBV5-1; 9 bases are shared with TRBD2. The CDR3 has 15 amino acids. J gave up 5 bases and V 2 bases, and 6 bases lay outside the gene matches. Germline V gives CDR1 SGHRS, CDR2 YFSETQ. CDR3 sequence (DNA): TGCGCCAGCAGCTTTCGCGGGGGGGCTGAAGATACGCAGTATTTT. It is translated as CASSFRGGAEDTQYF.